The clone carrying this T cell receptor (beta chain) was counted at least ten times. This entry belongs to a study of human T cells and chemical hapten exposure. Per the authors' pipeline: A per-sample median of 95,638 TCRs was observed, with a range of roughly 20,000 to 690,600. TCRdb ran MiXCR on the RACE reads and lists one entry per CDR3 protein. The V and J calls and clone size are TCRdb's, not the authors'. The sample contains tens of thousands of distinct CDR3 sequences, more than 8% of which appear only once. Time point in this sample: patch test 1, 2 weeks after DPC sensitization. Specified treatment: therapeutic diphenylcyclopropenone sensitization with weekly scalp DPC. Sample donors consisted of patients with alopecia, aged 18 to 70 years, who were suitable for DPC. Sequencing started from total RNA isolated from unfractionated whole blood. V lost 3 bases, J lost 3 bases, and 15 bases lay in between. The CDR3 spans 15 residues. Looked up from germline, CDR1 is SGHRS and CDR2 is YFSETQ.

V usage is TRBV5-1 and J usage is TRBJ1-1; possibly TRBD1 for D (6 bases). This receptor was obtained from a woman between 35 and 50 years old with alopecia areata. Some clones in this sample may be carry-over from other donors' samples. This specimen consisted of whole blood, obtained in connection with sensitization to the hapten diphenylcyclopropenone (DPC). The CDR3 loop reads CASSSPGARYTEAFF. The CDR3 region has the DNA TGCGCCAGCAGCTCACCAGGGGCAAGGTACACTGAAGCTTTCTTT.